The present T cell receptor beta chain was sequenced within a study of blood T cell repertoires in COVID-19. Study summary: Specimens from acute and convalescent COVID-19 originated in the United States, Italy and Spain. The analysed material was cDNA or gDNA that came from T cells, B-cell-depleted T cells, or PBMCs.

V lost 4 bases, J lost 5 bases, and 7 bases stayed unmatched. The CDR3 has 15 amino acids. Germline lookup yields CDR1 SGHTS and CDR2 YDEGEE. Under the authors' procedure: Nucleated cell number was recorded as an estimate derived from reference gene primer amplification. This table comes from immunoSEQ multiplex PCR, and its TCRdb copy is limited to in-frame clones, with some not included. V and J calls and clone size are given by that table; D and trimming were obtained from the DNA. The table has 110,000 to 150,000 clones, roughly nine tenths seen once. The receptor was isolated from a woman in her fifties or sixties with active COVID-19. Sequences were obtained from peripheral blood. V and J are TRBV5-8 and TRBJ2-1; 9 nucleotides agree with TRBD1. CDR3 DNA: TGTGCCAGCAGCCGCCCCGACAGGGGGGACAATGAGCAGTTCTTC. This codes for CASSRPDRGDNEQFF.